These 14 T cell receptor beta chains were all obtained from the same sample, sequenced in a study of T cell changes during pregnancy in multiple sclerosis (dated by TCRdb to between 2018 and 2020). Receptor libraries were prepared by the immunoSEQ multiplex PCR assay. This is the immuneACCESS table as TCRdb keeps it, with only in-frame sequences that have V and J called. A part of the clones is gone; compared with another copy, unresolved V genes explain less than half, and the rest is unexplained. The table for this sample lists 65,000 to 95,000 clones; 94% of them were counted only once. The top ten clones comprise more than 0.75% of the sample. Sample: peripheral blood, taken in the second trimester of pregnancy. The receptor set was obtained from a female donor in good health, enrolled as a control in a pregnancy study.

This chain joins TRBV5-6 and TRBJ1-6; TRBD1 agrees at 11 bases. Germline V gene data show CDR1 as SGHDT and CDR2 as YYEEEE. V shed 7 bases and J 4 bases; nucleotides not matched to a gene: 4. This CDR3 region has 15 residues. CDR3 sequence reads: CASGQGARYNSPLHF. The CDR3, as DNA: TGTGCCAGCGGACAGGGGGCAAGATATAATTCACCCCTCCACTTT.

The genes are TRBV30 and TRBJ2-1, with D perhaps TRBD2 (6 bases). The germline gives CDR1 GTSNPN, CDR2 SVGIG (reference sequence). V gave up 3 bases and J gave up 10 bases, with 19 bases separating them. The CDR3 runs 14 residues. Written as DNA, the CDR3 is TGTGCCTGGAGCAGCTTTCGGGAGAAAGGGGAGCAGTTCTTC. Translated, it gives CAWSSFREKGEQFF.

This chain connects TRBV5-1 to TRBJ1-4; 7 nucleotides line up with TRBD1. Germline trimming cut 4 bases from V and 4 bases from J; bases unmatched to any gene: 1. CDR1 and CDR2 from the germline V gene are SGHRS and YFSETQ. This CDR3 spans 13 amino acids. This chain's CDR3 is CASSRDSNEKLFF. The CDR3 DNA reads as TGCGCCAGCAGCCGGGACAGTAATGAAAAACTGTTTTTT.

V is TRBV27 and J is TRBJ2-3; TRBD1 is a possible D gene (5 bases). V lost 2 bases and J lost 8, with 11 bases in between. Germline-derived CDR1 and CDR2 are MNHEY and SMNVEV (reference sequence). The CDR3 totals 13 residues. The CDR3 region has the DNA TGTGCCAGCAGTTTAGGGGCACCTGGTACGCAGTATTTT. Amino acids: CASSLGAPGTQYF.

This clone was seen a single time. CDR3 nucleotide sequence: TGTGCCAGCAGTTACAACAGCGGGTTACAAGAGACCCAGTACTTC. This translates into CASSYNSGLQETQYF. V and J are TRBV6-5 and TRBJ2-5; D perhaps matches TRBD2 (6 bases). Trimming took off 2 bases at V and 2 bases at J, with 12 bases between the two ends. Germline V gives CDR1 MNHEY, CDR2 SVGAGI. The CDR3 spans 15 residues.

This chain links TRBV6-1 with TRBJ1-5; 9 positions agree with TRBD1. This CDR3 contains 15 residues. The trim removed 3 bases at V and 7 bases at J, leaving 7 bases unmatched. Germline CDR1 reads MNHNS; CDR2 reads SASEGT. The chain's CDR3 is CASSEEGQGGQPQHF. In DNA, the CDR3 is TGTGCCAGCAGTGAGGAGGGACAGGGTGGCCAGCCCCAGCATTTT.

This chain links TRBV15 with TRBJ1-5; 7 bases are a match to TRBD1. Germline V CDR1 and CDR2: LNHNV, YYDKDF (reference sequence). The length of the CDR3 is 14 residues. V trimming: 7 bases; J trimming: 1 base; junction bases outside the gene matches: 4. This chain's CDR3 is CATNSDRSNQPQHF. The CDR3 DNA reads as TGTGCCACCAACTCGGACAGGAGCAATCAGCCCCAGCATTTT.

This chain connects TRBV10-3 to TRBJ2-1; D is unresolved. CDR3 length equals 15 residues. Trimming cost V 5 bases and J 2 bases, with 13 bases left between them. CDR1 is ENHRY and CDR2 is SYGVKD in the germline V gene. This chain's CDR3 is CAISTPWATYNEQFF. The CDR3 DNA reads as TGTGCCATCAGTACCCCTTGGGCCACCTACAATGAGCAGTTCTTC.

The chain has TRBV4-2 and TRBJ2-1; 8 bases line up with TRBD2. This CDR3 is built from 15 residues. Germline CDR1 reads LGHNA; CDR2 reads YNFKEQ. Trimming took 2 bases from V and 4 from J; bases not matched to a gene: 4. The CDR3 DNA is TGTGCCAGCAGCCAAACTAGCGGCGGATACAATGAGCAGTTCTTC. This encodes CASSQTSGGYNEQFF.

As for this clone: Germline and junction disagree at one end, which may indicate a read error. This chain joins TRBV20-1 and TRBJ1-2, with no clear D. The CDR3 spans 9 residues. The germline V gene encodes CDR1 DFQATT and CDR2 SNEGSKA (reference sequence). In DNA form, the CDR3 reads TGCAGTGCTAGAGAGGGGAGTGCCTTC. Residues: CSAREGSAF.

The chain uses TRBV6-6 and TRBJ2-5; 7 bases line up with TRBD2. With the DNA end fitting TRBJ2-7 better, the J assignment may be wrong. Germline CDR1 MNHNY, CDR2 SVGAGI (reference sequence). This CDR3 has 13 amino acids. As DNA, the CDR3 is TGTGCCAGCAGTCCCTCCCGCGGGGGCGAGCAGTACTTC. Its protein product is CASSPSRGGEQYF.

This chain joins TRBV29-1 and TRBJ2-7; D is ambiguous. The germline V gene has CDR1 SQVTM and CDR2 ANQGSEA. V lost 7 bases and J 3 bases, leaving 19 bases between the germline ends. This CDR3 is built from 14 residues. CDR3 region: CSAVPDLLNYEQYF. In DNA, the CDR3 is TGCAGCGCCGTTCCCGACTTGCTAAACTACGAGCAGTACTTC.

The chain employs TRBV28 and TRBJ2-7, with a tentative D call TRBD1 (5 bases). Trimming left V 5 bases short and J 0 bases short, with 23 bases between. The CDR3 runs 18 residues. Germline V lookup: CDR1 MDHEN, CDR2 SYDVKM. The CDR3 DNA reads TGTGCCAGCAGTCCTCCCGCCCTCACAGGATTGGGCTCCTACGAGCAGTACTTC. Translated, it gives CASSPPALTGLGSYEQYF.

The J gene is TRBJ2-7, the V gene TRBV9; maybe TRBD2 (6 bases). The CDR3 loop spans 14 amino acids. The V gene's germline CDR1 is SGDLS and CDR2 YYNGEE. Trimming shortened V by 3 bases and J by 5 bases, and 15 bases separated the two germline ends. CDR3 nucleotide sequence: TGTGCCAGCAGCGAAACTAGCCTCCCCCACGAGCAGTACTTC. Its protein is CASSETSLPHEQYF.